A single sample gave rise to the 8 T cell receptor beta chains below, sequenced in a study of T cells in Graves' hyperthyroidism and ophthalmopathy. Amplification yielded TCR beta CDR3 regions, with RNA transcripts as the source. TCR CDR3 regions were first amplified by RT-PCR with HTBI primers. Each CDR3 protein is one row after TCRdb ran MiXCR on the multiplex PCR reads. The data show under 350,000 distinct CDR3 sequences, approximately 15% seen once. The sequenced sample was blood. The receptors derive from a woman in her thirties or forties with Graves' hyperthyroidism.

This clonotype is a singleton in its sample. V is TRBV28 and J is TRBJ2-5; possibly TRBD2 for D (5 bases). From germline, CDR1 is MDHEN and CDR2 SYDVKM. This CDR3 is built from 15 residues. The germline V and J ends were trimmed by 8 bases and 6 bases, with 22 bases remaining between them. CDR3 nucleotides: TGTGCCAGCGCTGTGGGAGATAAATCTGGGAAGACCCAGTACTTC. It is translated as CASAVGDKSGKTQYF. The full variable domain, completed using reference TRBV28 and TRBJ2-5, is DVKVTQSSRYLVKRTGEKVFLECVQDMDHENMFWYRQDPGLGLRLIYFSYDVKMKEKGDIPEGYSVSREKKERFSLILESASTNQTSMYLCASAVGDKSGKTQYFGPGTRLLVL.

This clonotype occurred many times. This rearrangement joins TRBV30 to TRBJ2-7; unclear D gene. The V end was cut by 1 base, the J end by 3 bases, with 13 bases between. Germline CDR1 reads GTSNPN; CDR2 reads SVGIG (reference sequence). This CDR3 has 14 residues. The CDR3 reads CAWSGGARIYEQYF. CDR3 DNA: TGTGCCTGGAGTGGAGGAGCCAGGATCTACGAGCAGTACTTC.

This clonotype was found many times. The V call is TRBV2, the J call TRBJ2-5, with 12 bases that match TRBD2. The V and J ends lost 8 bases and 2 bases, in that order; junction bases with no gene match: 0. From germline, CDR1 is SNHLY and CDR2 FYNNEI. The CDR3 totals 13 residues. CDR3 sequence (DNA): TGTGCCAGCGGACTAGCGGGACAAGAGACCCAGTACTTC. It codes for CASGLAGQETQYF.

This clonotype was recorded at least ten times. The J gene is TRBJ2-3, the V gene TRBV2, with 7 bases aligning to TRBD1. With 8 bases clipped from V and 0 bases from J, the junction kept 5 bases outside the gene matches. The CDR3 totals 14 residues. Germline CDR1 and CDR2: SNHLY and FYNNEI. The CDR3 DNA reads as TGTGCCAGCGGAAAGGGGGCAAGCACAGATACGCAGTATTTT. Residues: CASGKGASTDTQYF.

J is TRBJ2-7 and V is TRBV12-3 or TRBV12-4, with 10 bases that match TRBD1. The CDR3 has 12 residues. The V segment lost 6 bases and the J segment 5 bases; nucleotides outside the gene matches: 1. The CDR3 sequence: CASRTGGHEQYF. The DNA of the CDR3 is TGTGCCAGCAGGACAGGGGGCCACGAGCAGTACTTC.

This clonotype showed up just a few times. CDR3 nucleotides: TGTGCCAGCAGCGTAAGTGCAAGCAGCTCCTACGAGCAGTACTTC. Encoded protein: CASSVSASSSYEQYF. V and J are TRBV9 and TRBJ2-7; no reliable D call. Between the trimmed V and J ends, which lost 1 base and 0 bases, there was a span of 11 bases. CDR1 SGDLS and CDR2 YYNGEE come from the germline V gene. The CDR3 extends over 15 amino acids.

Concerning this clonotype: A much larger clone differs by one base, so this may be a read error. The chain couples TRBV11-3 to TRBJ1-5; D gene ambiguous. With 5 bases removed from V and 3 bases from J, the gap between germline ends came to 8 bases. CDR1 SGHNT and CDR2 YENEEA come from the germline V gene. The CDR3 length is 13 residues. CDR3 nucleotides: TGTGCCAGCAGCCCGGGCTTCAATCAGCCCCAGCATTTT. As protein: CASSPGFNQPQHF. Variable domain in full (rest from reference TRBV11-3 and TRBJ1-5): EAGVVQSPRYKIIEKKQPVAFWCNPISGHNTLYWYLQNLGQGPELLIRYENEEAVDDSQLPKDRFSAERLKGVDSTLKIQPAELGDSAVYLCASSPGFNQPQHFGDGTRLSIL.

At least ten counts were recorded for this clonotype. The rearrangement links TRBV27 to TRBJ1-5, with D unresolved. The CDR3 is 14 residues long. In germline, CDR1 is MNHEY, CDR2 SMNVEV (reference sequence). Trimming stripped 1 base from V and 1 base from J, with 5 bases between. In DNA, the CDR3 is TGTGCCAGCAGTTTATATCAGAGCAATCAGCCCCAGCATTTT. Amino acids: CASSLYQSNQPQHF.